This T cell receptor beta chain comes out of a study of glioma-infiltrating T cells (dated by TCRdb to about 2016). Regarding the complete study: Low-grade gliomas were WHO grade II oligodendrogliomas or astrocytomas, and glioblastomas were WHO grade IV tumors sampled at initial rather than recurrent diagnosis. Dexamethasone was administered to glioma patients for six or fewer days before surgery. The paired cohort comprised three low-grade glioma patients, eight primary glioblastoma patients and three non-glioma patients contributing non-neoplastic brain tissue. Sequencing coverage of 4.5- to 10-fold of some 910,000 peripheral T cells was targeted for blood libraries. To gauge divergence between tissue and blood T-cell populations, every tissue-infiltrating repertoire was compared against the peripheral blood repertoire from the same patient. The study sequenced TCR alpha- and beta-chain repertoires from glioma tissue, from non-neoplastic brain tissue and from matched peripheral blood mononuclear cells. What the work shows at the level of the full study, not this receptor alone: In non-neoplastic patients, VJ-independent divergence between tissue and blood fell below expectation, whereas in all gliomas, and especially in low-grade gliomas, the divergence rose above expectation. Patients with low tissue-blood divergence were marked by a signature set of shared blood CDR3 motifs, and this signature set was depleted in highly divergent patients. Small numbers underpinned the group comparisons: several glioblastoma patients, three low-grade glioma patients and three non-neoplastic patients. Tissue and blood shared very few CDR3 sequences, a result attributed to high CDR3 diversity and limited sampling.

TCR alpha and beta CDR3 regions were amplified with the iRepertoire nested amplicon-rescue multiplex PCR (arm-PCR) platform from RNA. For one-step reverse transcription and amplification, about 100-450 ng of tissue mRNA or PBMC total RNA was used as input. Following bead purification, Illumina adapters were added by a secondary multiplex PCR, and libraries between 200 and 400 bp were gel-purified. The libraries contained internal 6-nucleotide barcodes that were used for demultiplexing. Libraries were sequenced on an Illumina MiSeq with 2x220 or 2x250 nucleotide paired-end reads. The authors' analysis ran thus. FLASH 1.2.11 was used to merge paired reads, and BWA-MEM then aligned the reads to the GRCh37 human genome before TRA and TRB reads were extracted. An IMGT-derived reference of cassette sequences and CDR3 motifs, with pseudogenes included, was used for V and J assignment. Reads were translated in three frames, and productive CDR3s were defined as those with a C...FGXG motif and no stop codons. Clonotypes were defined as unique combinations of V-J cassette pair and CDR3 amino acid sequence. Reads were filtered by Hamming distance, thresholded by each sample's sequence error rate in mapped regions. Starting from the raw public reads, TCRdb applied fastp trimming at Q25, assembled clones with MiXCR and retained in-frame beta chains. When rows share a CDR3 protein, they turn into one entry using the most common DNA and genes. TCRdb, not the authors, supplied the V and J calls. The sample includes about 400,000 distinct CDR3 sequences, with 41% observed a single time. Around 13% of the sample goes to the ten largest clones.

This clonotype appeared a few times. The antigen it binds to is not known. No clone much larger than this one lies a single base away; base qualities are absent. Immediately after resection, surgical brain or tumor specimens were cryofrozen in liquid nitrogen, and peripheral blood cells were collected at the same time. The CDR3 covers 17 residues, taking in both the cysteine and the phenylalanine. The retained sequence is limited to the CDR3, 51 bases, with the frame set at the first base. V loses 3 bases at its end and J loses 3 bases; junction bases beyond the gene matches: 5. The germline V gene yields SNHLY for CDR1 and FYNNEI for CDR2.

The V and J genes are TRBV2 and TRBJ2-2, with 12 junctional bases fitting TRBD1. This receptor was taken from a human donor with low-grade glioma or glioblastoma, undergoing nonglioma brain surgery, or in good health (not recorded which). Input material: glioma tissue, nonneoplastic brain tissue, or PBMCs (not recorded which). The DNA sequence is given as TGTGCCAGCAGTGAGGAGGGACAGGGGGCGTACACCGGGGAGCTGTTTTTT. This gives the protein CASSEEGQGAYTGELFF.